The rows below give T cell receptor beta chains drawn from one sample of a study of T cell changes during pregnancy in multiple sclerosis. Measured with immunoSEQ multiplex PCR; TCRdb has only the in-frame clones, and not every one. The sample lists about 100,000 clones; 85% to 95% were seen once. The specimen comprised peripheral blood, sampled in the first trimester of pregnancy. The source of these receptors is a female donor with multiple sclerosis, enrolled in a pregnancy study. Each CDR3 is given with its conserved first and last residue. Each record gives: J gene, V gene, clone size, D gene, CDR3 protein, CDR3 DNA. A D gene is named only where the DNA matches it firmly. Not all rows give a size; the values are once, few, many and, for expanded clones, a class.

j_call: TRBJ1-4
v_call: TRBV13
clone_size: .
d_call: TRBD1
cdr3_aa: CASSSTQGALGEKLFF
cdr3_nt: TGTGCCAGCAGCTCGACACAGGGGGCTCTTGGTGAAAAACTGTTTTTT

j_call: TRBJ1-3
v_call: TRBV6-6
clone_size: once
d_call: TRBD1
cdr3_aa: CASSVGQGASGNTIYF
cdr3_nt: TGTGCCAGCAGTGTTGGACAGGGGGCTTCGGGAAACACCATATATTTT

j_call: TRBJ2-5
v_call: TRBV5-1
clone_size: .
d_call: .
cdr3_aa: CASSAGTLTTQETQYF
cdr3_nt: TGCGCCAGCAGCGCAGGGACACTTACTACCCAAGAGACCCAGTACTTC

j_call: TRBJ1-1
v_call: TRBV6-5
clone_size: .
d_call: TRBD1
cdr3_aa: CASRATGAPTTEAFF
cdr3_nt: TGTGCCAGCAGGGCAACAGGGGCCCCCACCACTGAAGCTTTCTTT

j_call: TRBJ1-2
v_call: TRBV5-6
clone_size: .
d_call: TRBD1
cdr3_aa: CASSTHTGVDYGYTF
cdr3_nt: TGTGCCAGCAGCACCCATACAGGGGTAGACTATGGCTACACCTTC

j_call: TRBJ1-1
v_call: TRBV28
clone_size: .
d_call: TRBD1
cdr3_aa: CASSSGQPYAFF
cdr3_nt: TGTGCCAGCAGTTCGGGACAGCCATACGCTTTCTTT

j_call: TRBJ2-7
v_call: TRBV5-6
clone_size: .
d_call: .
cdr3_aa: CASSLVAVGSGQYF
cdr3_nt: TGTGCCAGCAGCTTGGTAGCGGTGGGGAGCGGGCAGTACTTC

j_call: TRBJ2-7
v_call: TRBV27
clone_size: .
d_call: TRBD1
cdr3_aa: CASSLSPAGQGFYEQYF
cdr3_nt: TGTGCCAGCAGTTTATCGCCAGCGGGACAGGGGTTCTACGAGCAGTACTTC

j_call: TRBJ1-2
v_call: TRBV4-1
clone_size: .
d_call: TRBD1
cdr3_aa: CASSQVTGYGYTF
cdr3_nt: TGCGCCAGCAGCCAAGTGACAGGGTATGGCTACACCTTC

j_call: TRBJ1-2
v_call: TRBV7-6
clone_size: .
d_call: TRBD1
cdr3_aa: CASSLGGQGSYGYTF
cdr3_nt: TGTGCCAGCAGCTTAGGCGGACAGGGAAGCTATGGCTACACCTTC

j_call: TRBJ2-1
v_call: TRBV7-6
clone_size: .
d_call: TRBD1
cdr3_aa: CASSSGVGQGAVNEQFF
cdr3_nt: TGTGCCAGCAGCTCTGGGGTCGGACAGGGGGCAGTCAATGAGCAGTTCTTC

j_call: TRBJ1-1
v_call: TRBV19
clone_size: .
d_call: .
cdr3_aa: CASSFFSNTEAFF
cdr3_nt: TGTGCCAGTAGCTTTTTTTCGAACACTGAAGCTTTCTTT

j_call: TRBJ2-1
v_call: TRBV5-4
clone_size: .
d_call: .
cdr3_aa: CASNPSVGNEQFF
cdr3_nt: TGTGCCAGCAACCCCTCGGTCGGCAATGAGCAGTTCTTC

j_call: TRBJ2-5
v_call: TRBV2
clone_size: .
d_call: .
cdr3_aa: CASSARETQYF
cdr3_nt: TGTGCCAGCAGTGCTCGAGAGACCCAGTACTTC

j_call: TRBJ1-1
v_call: TRBV19
clone_size: .
d_call: .
cdr3_aa: CASSPQAAPTEAFF
cdr3_nt: TGTGCCAGTAGTCCTCAGGCAGCCCCCACTGAAGCTTTCTTT

j_call: TRBJ2-2
v_call: TRBV6-5
clone_size: once
d_call: .
cdr3_aa: CASGSSSGGGGELFF
cdr3_nt: TGTGCCAGCGGGTCCTCTAGCGGAGGGGGCGGGGAGCTGTTTTTT

j_call: TRBJ2-7
v_call: TRBV5-1
clone_size: .
d_call: TRBD1
cdr3_aa: CASSGGTGFGEQYF
cdr3_nt: TGCGCCAGCAGCGGCGGGACAGGGTTTGGGGAGCAGTACTTC

j_call: TRBJ2-7
v_call: TRBV7-9
clone_size: .
d_call: .
cdr3_aa: CASSPLYEQYF
cdr3_nt: TGTGCCAGCAGTCCCCTCTACGAGCAGTACTTC